The T cell receptor (beta chain) under discussion was sequenced for a study of blood T cell repertoires in COVID-19. Study overall: Sites across the United States, Italy and Spain contributed samples from acute and convalescent COVID-19. The cDNA or gDNA used as material had been derived from T cells, B-cell-depleted T cells, or PBMCs.

Source study methods: The assay estimated nucleated cells by amplifying reference gene primers. The data were produced by immunoSEQ multiplex PCR, yet TCRdb's version contains in-frame clones alone and is incomplete. V and J calls and clone size follow that table, whereas D and trimming were derived from the DNA. The sample lists roughly 50,000 clones; about nine tenths were seen once. CDR1 is SGHNT and CDR2 is YYREEE in the germline V gene (reference sequence). The V and J ends lost 5 bases and 2 bases, in that order; junction bases with no gene match: 6. The CDR3 runs to 15 residues. The sequenced sample consisted of peripheral blood. The gene calls are TRBV5-4 and TRBJ2-3, with 9 nucleotides matching TRBD2. The TCR was taken from a human donor in a cohort sampled during active COVID-19. The CDR3 DNA reads TGTGCCAGCAGGACAGCGGGAGGAACCACAGATACGCAGTATTTT. Protein sequence: CASRTAGGTTDTQYF.